What follows are 30 T cell receptor beta chains derived from one specimen sequenced in a study of blood T cells in healthy people across ages. A second roughly 6 to 11 cycle PCR used barcoded and J-beta primers. TCRdb ran MiXCR on the 5' RACE reads and lists one entry per CDR3 protein. The sample shows 800,000 or so distinct CDR3 sequences, roughly 25% of them seen only once. The same data also went into a second study, on T cells of mothers and their children.

The sequencing sample was made of blood. Every receptor here comes from a boy between 10 and 17 years old in good health.

The chain links TRBV6-1 to TRBJ1-5; TRBD1 might be the D (6 bases). CDR3 length: 15 residues. With 7 bases removed from V and 3 bases from J, the gap between germline ends came to 16 bases. Germline V gene data show CDR1 as MNHNS and CDR2 as SASEGT. In nucleotides, the CDR3 is TGTGCCAGCAAGGACAGTCCAACGGTCAATCAGCCCCAGCATTTT. It translates to CASKDSPTVNQPQHF.

There are a few counts of this clonotype. The V and J genes are TRBV2 and TRBJ1-2; possibly TRBD1 for D (5 bases). The length of the CDR3 is 11 residues. Germline V gene lookup returns CDR1 SNHLY and CDR2 FYNNEI. The germline V and J ends were trimmed by 7 bases and 8 bases, with 11 bases remaining between them. The CDR3, as DNA: TGTGCCAGCACCCCCAGGGACGGCTACACCTTC. It specifies CASTPRDGYTF.

The J gene is TRBJ1-1, the V gene TRBV7-8, with a weak D call TRBD1 (6 bases). The CDR3 is 16 amino acids. The V end lost 4 bases, the J end lost 3 bases, and 18 bases lay between the germline ends. Germline-derived CDR1 and CDR2 are SGHVS and FQNEAQ. The CDR3 DNA follows: TGTGCCAGCAGCTCGTGGCCAAGGGGGAGCGACACTGAAGCTTTCTTT. Translation: CASSSWPRGSDTEAFF.

This clonotype was counted a few times. The rearrangement joins TRBV10-3 to TRBJ2-7, with 12 bases lining up with TRBD2. Germline assignment: CDR1 ENHRY and CDR2 SYGVKD. V gave up 4 bases and J gave up 4 bases; unmatched junction bases: 2. The CDR3 has 14 residues. This chain's CDR3 is CAISGTSGAYEQYF. Here the CDR3 DNA reads TGTGCCATCAGTGGGACTAGCGGGGCATACGAGCAGTACTTC.

This clonotype was counted at least ten times. A junction boundary mismatches the germline segment, possibly from a read error. CDR3 amino acids: CASSLEGPGANVLTF. In DNA form, the CDR3 reads TGTGCCAGCAGCCTTGAGGGCCCTGGGGCCAACGTCCTGACTTTC. The J gene is TRBJ2-6, the V gene TRBV5-1, with D perhaps matching TRBD2 (5 bases). The CDR3 is 15 amino acids. Germline V CDR1 and CDR2: SGHRS, YFSETQ.

There are a few counts of this clonotype. The gene calls are TRBV29-1 and TRBJ1-5; the D is unclear. Between the trimmed V and J ends, which lost 4 bases and 0 bases, there was a span of 19 bases. Germline loops: CDR1 SQVTM, CDR2 ANQGSEA. The CDR3 consists of 17 residues. CDR3 amino acids: CSVARGGYAYSNQPQHF. CDR3 DNA: TGCAGCGTTGCCCGGGGAGGGTATGCCTATAGCAATCAGCCCCAGCATTTT.

This clonotype was recorded a few times. The chain is built from TRBV28 and TRBJ1-1; tentative D call: TRBD1 (6 bases). The CDR3 sequence is 15 residues long. V lost 7 bases and J 1 base, leaving 16 bases between the germline ends. The germline CDR1 and CDR2 sequences are MDHEN and SYDVKM. The CDR3 sequence: CASTKRGTPNTEAFF. The CDR3 bases are TGTGCCAGCACCAAAAGAGGGACACCGAACACTGAAGCTTTCTTT. The complete variable domain, with remaining parts taken from reference TRBV28 and TRBJ1-1, reads DVKVTQSSRYLVKRTGEKVFLECVQDMDHENMFWYRQDPGLGLRLIYFSYDVKMKEKGDIPEGYSVSREKKERFSLILESASTNQTSMYLCASTKRGTPNTEAFFGQGTRLTVV.

This clonotype was detected a few times. The rearrangement joins TRBV4-1 to TRBJ2-7; 7 bases match TRBD1. V dropped 0 bases and J dropped 3; count of bases not matched to a gene: 5. This CDR3 region has 15 residues. Germline V CDR1 and CDR2: MGHRA, YSYEKL. CDR3 residues: CASSQEPGTDYEQYF. The CDR3 DNA sequence: TGCGCCAGCAGCCAAGAACCAGGGACAGACTACGAGCAGTACTTC.

This clonotype was counted between two and nine times. The chain recombines TRBV7-2 with TRBJ2-7; TRBD2 aligns across 13 bases. This CDR3 contains 17 residues. Germline V CDR1 and CDR2: SGHTA, FQGNSA. V lost 5 bases and J lost 7; bases outside the gene matches: 14. CDR3 region: CASSPNGLAGVWLEQYF. The CDR3 bases are TGTGCCAGCAGCCCGAACGGACTAGCGGGAGTCTGGTTGGAGCAGTACTTC.

J is TRBJ2-5 and V is TRBV28; 11 nucleotides match TRBD2. The CDR3 spans 16 residues. V lost 6 bases and J lost 1; bases outside the gene matches: 7. Germline V lookup: CDR1 MDHEN, CDR2 SYDVKM. The DNA of the CDR3 is TGTGCCAGCAGCCCAAGACTAGCGGGATCCCAAGAGACCCAGTACTTC. Its protein is CASSPRLAGSQETQYF.

This clonotype has just a few counts. The V gene is TRBV28, the J gene TRBJ2-7, with 7 bases matching TRBD1. Trimming at V came to 2 bases and at J to 2 bases, leaving 6 bases not matched to a gene. CDR3 length equals 15 residues. CDR1 MDHEN and CDR2 SYDVKM come from the germline V gene. CDR3 loop: CASSLGAGGTYEQYF. The CDR3 DNA sequence: TGTGCCAGCAGTTTAGGGGCAGGGGGTACCTACGAGCAGTACTTC.

The chain is built from TRBV5-1 and TRBJ2-5; unclear D gene. This CDR3 spans 12 amino acids. Germline V CDR1 and CDR2: SGHRS, YFSETQ. V shed 2 bases and J shed 3 bases, with 5 bases lying between them. The CDR3 loop reads CASSLSEETQYF. Here the CDR3 DNA reads TGCGCCAGCAGCTTAAGCGAAGAGACCCAGTACTTC.

The V call is TRBV29-1, the J call TRBJ1-1; D is unresolved. With 3 bases removed from V and 8 bases from J, the gap between germline ends came to 13 bases. The germline V gene encodes CDR1 SQVTM and CDR2 ANQGSEA. This CDR3 is 12 amino acids long. CDR3: CSVEGPGAEAFF. CDR3 coding DNA: TGCAGCGTTGAGGGCCCCGGCGCGGAAGCTTTCTTT.

V and J are TRBV5-6 and TRBJ2-5, with 11 bases matching TRBD1. Germline V lookup: CDR1 SGHDT, CDR2 YYEEEE. The CDR3 has 22 amino acids. J lost 2 bases, V lost 2 bases, and 23 bases had no gene match. CDR3 residues: CASSFGHGGSGQGESDQETQYF. Here the CDR3 DNA reads TGTGCCAGCAGCTTCGGACATGGTGGTTCGGGACAGGGGGAATCGGATCAAGAGACCCAGTACTTC.

V is TRBV5-6 and J is TRBJ1-1, with 11 bases fitting TRBD1. In germline, CDR1 is SGHDT, CDR2 YYEEEE. Trimming cost V 7 bases and J 4 bases; bases outside gene matches: 6. The CDR3 loop spans 14 amino acids. DNA of the CDR3: TGTGCCAGCGACCAGGGGACAGGGGGCACTGAAGCTTTCTTT. Translating gives CASDQGTGGTEAFF.

The chain is built from TRBV6-1 and TRBJ2-5, with D unresolved. CDR1 MNHNS and CDR2 SASEGT come from the germline V gene. The CDR3 loop spans 13 amino acids. V was pared by 5 bases and J by 5 bases, with 12 bases between. Here the CDR3 DNA reads TGTGCCAGCAGTACGCATCGGCGCGAGACCCAGTACTTC. As protein: CASSTHRRETQYF.

The chain joins TRBV5-5 to TRBJ1-2; 9 nucleotides match TRBD1. This CDR3 region has 15 residues. CDR1 and CDR2 from the germline V gene are SGHKS and YYEKEE (reference sequence). V shed 3 bases, J shed 2 bases, and the junction held 5 bases outside the gene matches. CDR3 DNA: TGTGCCAGCAGCTCCTGGACAGGGGAGAACTATGGCTACACCTTC. Translated: CASSSWTGENYGYTF.

This chain uses TRBV5-1 with TRBJ1-2; 7 nucleotides align to TRBD1. Looked up from germline, CDR1 is SGHRS and CDR2 is YFSETQ. V dropped 4 bases and J dropped 2; count of bases not matched to a gene: 8. This CDR3 comprises 15 residues. CDR3 coding DNA: TGCGCCAGCAGCGCCTCGGGACAGCCGAACTATGGCTACACCTTC. Its protein product is CASSASGQPNYGYTF. The full variable domain, in which reference TRBV5-1 and TRBJ1-2 provide the parts outside the CDR3, is KAGVTQTPRYLIKTRGQQVTLSCSPISGHRSVSWYQQTPGQGLQFLFEYFSETQRNKGNFPGRFSGRQFSNSRSEMNVSTLELGDSALYLCASSASGQPNYGYTFGSGTRLTVV.

This clonotype was counted a few times. The chain combines TRBV7-2 with TRBJ1-2; no clear D gene. The CDR3 has 14 residues. V gave up 1 base and J gave up 2 bases, with 8 bases separating them. Germline CDR1 and CDR2: SGHTA and FQGNSA. CDR3 nucleotides: TGTGCCAGCAGCTTAGGGCGGGCAAACTATGGCTACACCTTC. Translated, it gives CASSLGRANYGYTF.

A few counts support this clonotype. An end of the junction does not agree with germline; a read error may underlie this. Here the CDR3 reads CASSPGFGYQPQHF. The CDR3 nucleotides read TGTGCCAGCAGTCCAGGGTTTGGGTATCAACCCCAGCATTTT. The rearrangement joins TRBV6-5 to TRBJ1-5; TRBD1 might be the D (5 bases). This CDR3 is built from 14 residues. Germline CDR1 is MNHEY and CDR2 is SVGAGI.

V usage is TRBV20-1 and J usage is TRBJ2-5; D gene ambiguous. The end of the DNA fits TRBJ2-7 better, so the J call may be wrong. This CDR3 has 12 amino acids. Germline assignment: CDR1 DFQATT and CDR2 SNEGSKA (reference sequence). The CDR3 DNA reads TGCAGTGCTAGCCGTTCCGCCTACGAGCAGTACTTC. This codes for CSASRSAYEQYF.

This clonotype was seen a few times. V and J are TRBV5-1 and TRBJ2-7; 11 bases agree with TRBD1. The CDR3 extends over 15 amino acids. Germline CDR1 is SGHRS and CDR2 is YFSETQ. Germline trimming cut 3 bases from V and 2 bases from J; bases unmatched to any gene: 4. This CDR3 is CASSWGTGGAYEQYF. CDR3 nucleotides: TGCGCCAGCAGCTGGGGGACAGGGGGGGCCTACGAGCAGTACTTC.

A few counts support this clonotype. The chain uses TRBV3-1 and TRBJ2-7, with 10 bases identical to TRBD2. CDR1 is LGHDT, CDR2 YNNKEL, per germline (reference sequence). The CDR3 totals 13 residues. V lost 6 bases, J lost 5 bases, and 4 bases stayed unmatched. CDR3 loop: CASSRTSGDEQYF. In DNA form, the CDR3 reads TGTGCCAGCAGTAGGACTAGCGGCGACGAGCAGTACTTC.

This clonotype was seen a few times. The V and J genes are TRBV7-2 and TRBJ2-5; D uncertain. V was pared by 2 bases and J by 9 bases, with 19 bases between. CDR3 length equals 15 residues. Germline V gives CDR1 SGHTA, CDR2 FQGNSA. The CDR3 nucleotides read TGTGCCAGCAGCTTAAATCAAGCGCCTAGGGCTCCCCAGTACTTC. Translated: CASSLNQAPRAPQYF.

The chain uses TRBV29-1 and TRBJ1-4; D may be TRBD1 (5 bases). The germline V and J ends were trimmed by 4 bases and 5 bases, with 11 bases remaining between them. The CDR3 has 13 amino acids. Germline values: CDR1 SQVTM, CDR2 ANQGSEA. The CDR3 region has the DNA TGCAGCGTTGCTCAGGGACCAAATGAAAAACTGTTTTTT. This sequence encodes CSVAQGPNEKLFF.

This chain links TRBV7-3 with TRBJ2-5, with D possibly being TRBD1 or TRBD2 (5 bases each). The V gene lost 3 bases and the J gene lost 1 base, with 12 bases spanning the gap. CDR3 length equals 15 residues. Germline V lookup: CDR1 SGHTA, CDR2 FQGTGA. CDR3 sequence (DNA): TGTGCCAGCAGCTTCGCCGGGGCCCCCCAAGAGACCCAGTACTTC. It translates to CASSFAGAPQETQYF.

This clonotype was seen a handful of times. The J gene is TRBJ2-7, the V gene TRBV4-3, with 9 bases lining up with TRBD2. The V gene end was trimmed by 0 bases and the J gene end by 4 bases; junction bases not matched to a gene: 4. CDR3 length: 15 amino acids. Germline V gives CDR1 LGHNA, CDR2 YSLEER. The CDR3 bases are TGCGCCAGCAGCCAAGATATCGGACTAGCGTACGAGCAGTACTTC. Protein sequence: CASSQDIGLAYEQYF.

The V and J genes are TRBV7-2 and TRBJ2-5; the match to TRBD2 covers 9 bases. Germline CDR1 and CDR2: SGHTA and FQGNSA. This CDR3 comprises 15 residues. J lost 3 bases, V lost 5 bases, and 7 bases had no gene match. The CDR3 DNA reads as TGTGCCAGCAGCGCTAGCGGGGTCGGGGAAGAGACCCAGTACTTC. The encoded protein is CASSASGVGEETQYF.

This clonotype was found a few times. This chain uses TRBV20-1 with TRBJ2-1; D gene ambiguous. Germline lookup yields CDR1 DFQATT and CDR2 SNEGSKA (reference sequence). V was trimmed by 3 bases and J by 3 bases, leaving 21 bases between them. The CDR3 has 17 amino acids. CDR3 protein: CSASGFIMGGGYNEQFF. The CDR3 DNA reads as TGCAGTGCTAGTGGGTTCATAATGGGCGGCGGCTACAATGAGCAGTTCTTC.

This clonotype was seen only a few times. The rearrangement joins TRBV24-1 to TRBJ2-3; D may match TRBD1 or TRBD2 (5 bases each). Germline V CDR1 and CDR2: KGHDR, SFDVKD. Trimming cost V 4 bases and J 2 bases, with 12 bases left between them. CDR3 length: 15 residues. The CDR3: CATSDTGTTTDTQYF. CDR3 nucleotides: TGTGCCACCAGTGACACCGGGACCACCACAGATACGCAGTATTTT.